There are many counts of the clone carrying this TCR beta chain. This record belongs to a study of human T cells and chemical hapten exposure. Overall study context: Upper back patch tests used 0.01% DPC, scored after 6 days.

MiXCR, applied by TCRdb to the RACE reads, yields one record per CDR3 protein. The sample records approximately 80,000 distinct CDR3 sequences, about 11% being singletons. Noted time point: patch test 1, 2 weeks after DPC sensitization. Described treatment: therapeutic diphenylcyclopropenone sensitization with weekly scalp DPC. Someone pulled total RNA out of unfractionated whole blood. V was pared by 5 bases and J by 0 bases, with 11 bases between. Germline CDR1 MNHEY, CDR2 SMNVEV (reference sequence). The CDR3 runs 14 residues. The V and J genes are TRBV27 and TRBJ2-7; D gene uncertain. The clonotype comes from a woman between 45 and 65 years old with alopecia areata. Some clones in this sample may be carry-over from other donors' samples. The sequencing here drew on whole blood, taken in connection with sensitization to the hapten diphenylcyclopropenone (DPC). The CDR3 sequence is CASSTDVSSYEQYF. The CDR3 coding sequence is TGTGCCAGCAGTACGGACGTGAGCTCCTACGAGCAGTACTTC.